The 12 T cell receptor beta chains given below trace back to one sample, sequenced in a study of T cell responses to AZD1222 COVID-19 vaccine. TCRdb's table, derived via immunoSEQ multiplex PCR, lists solely in-frame clones and lacks some. The sample shows 100,000 to 150,000 clones, approximately 89% of them seen only once. Sequencing was performed on peripheral blood, taken on day 0 of AZD1222 vaccination. Every receptor here comes from an adult in good health.

This clone was seen ten or more times. The gene calls are TRBV5-1 and TRBJ1-6, with D hard to call. The CDR3 consists of 15 residues. V was pared by 7 bases and J by 6 bases, with 17 bases between. Germline V CDR1 and CDR2: SGHRS, YFSETQ. CDR3 DNA: TGCGCCAGCGCGGCATTCAGGAATTTTAATTCACCCCTCCACTTT. Translation: CASAAFRNFNSPLHF.

The chain has TRBV10-3 and TRBJ1-5; a possible D gene is TRBD1 (5 bases). CDR3 length: 13 amino acids. Deletions cut 10 bases from V and 6 bases from J, with 16 bases between. Germline CDR1 reads ENHRY; CDR2 reads SYGVKD. The CDR3 loop reads CATSGGGGQPQHF. For the CDR3, the DNA is TGTGCCACCTCTGGGGGGGGTGGTCAGCCCCAGCATTTT.

This rearrangement joins TRBV11-3 to TRBJ2-7; D is ambiguous. Germline CDR1 is SGHNT and CDR2 is YENEEA. This CDR3 has 13 amino acids. The V end lost 5 bases, the J end lost 6 bases, and 14 bases lay between the germline ends. CDR3 in DNA: TGTGCCAGCAGCCCCCGGCGTGATTCCGAGCAGTACTTC. It yields the protein CASSPRRDSEQYF.

This rearrangement joins TRBV6-5 to TRBJ2-5, with D tentatively TRBD1 (5 bases). The CDR3 length is 15 residues. Per the germline V gene, CDR1 is MNHEY and CDR2 is SVGAGI. V was cut by 7 bases and J by 5 bases, with 20 bases left in between. CDR3 region: CASNQLSGGAETQYF. CDR3 DNA: TGTGCCAGCAACCAGCTGAGTGGTGGGGCGGAGACCCAGTACTTC.

The V and J genes are TRBV18 and TRBJ1-6; 8 bases fit TRBD1. The J segment lost 5 bases and the V segment lost 3 bases, leaving 3 bases of the junction unmatched. This CDR3 region has 15 residues. The germline V gene has CDR1 KGHSH and CDR2 LQKENI. CDR3 protein: CASSPGGQDNSPLHF. CDR3 bases: TGTGCCAGCTCACCTGGGGGACAGGATAATTCACCCCTCCACTTT. The variable domain in full, completed from reference TRBV18 and TRBJ1-6, reads NAGVMQNPRHLVRRRGQEARLRCSPMKGHSHVYWYRQLPEEGLKFMVYLQKENIIDESGMPKERFSAEFPKEGPSILRIQQVVRGDSAAYFCASSPGGQDNSPLHFGNGTRLTVT.

The chain is built from TRBV18 and TRBJ1-1; possibly TRBD1 for D (6 bases). The CDR3 has 16 amino acids. V shed 3 bases and J shed 5 bases, with 19 bases lying between them. Germline CDR1 KGHSH, CDR2 LQKENI. The CDR3 loop reads CASSPGPWGASTEAFF. The DNA of the CDR3 is TGTGCCAGCTCACCCGGGCCTTGGGGGGCCTCGACTGAAGCTTTCTTT.

The chain couples TRBV7-9 to TRBJ1-3; D remains unclear. Germline V gives CDR1 SEHNR, CDR2 FQNEAQ (reference sequence). CDR3 length equals 14 residues. The ends were cut back, 6 bases at V and 2 bases at J, with 11 bases in the middle. The CDR3 bases are TGTGCCAGCAGACGCCAAGGAACTGGAAACACCATATATTTT. It codes for CASRRQGTGNTIYF.

The rearrangement joins TRBV3-1 (or the pseudogene TRBV3-2) to TRBJ2-1; 11 bases are shared with TRBD2. Germline V gene lookup returns CDR1 LGHDT and CDR2 YNNKEL (reference sequence). The CDR3 loop spans 19 amino acids. Trimming cost V 0 bases and J 2 bases; bases outside gene matches: 9. The CDR3 DNA is TGTGCCAGCAGCCAAGACTCTCGTCTAGCGGGAGGTCCCTACAATGAGCAGTTCTTC. This codes for CASSQDSRLAGGPYNEQFF.

The V and J genes are TRBV7-6 and TRBJ2-1; TRBD2 matches at 11 bases. Germline lookup yields CDR1 SGHVS and CDR2 FNYEAQ. With V trimmed by 4 bases and J by 2 bases, 1 base remained unmatched. The CDR3 covers 15 residues. The chain's CDR3 is CASSYSGGAYNEQFF. The CDR3 DNA reads as TGTGCCAGCAGCTATAGCGGGGGGGCCTACAATGAGCAGTTCTTC.

The chain carries TRBV16 and TRBJ1-2; the match to TRBD1 covers 8 bases. The CDR3 sequence is 16 residues long. Germline-derived CDR1 and CDR2 are KGHSY and FQNENV. Trimming cost V 2 bases and J 0 bases; bases outside gene matches: 5. CDR3 nucleotides: TGTGCCAGCAGCCAACGTGGACAGGGTACTAACTATGGCTACACCTTC. Its translation is CASSQRGQGTNYGYTF. Full variable domain (outside the CDR3, taken from reference TRBV16 and TRBJ1-2): GEEVAQTPKHLVRGEGQKAKLYCAPIKGHSYVFWYQQVLKNEFKFLISFQNENVFDETGMPKERFSAKCLPNSPCSLEIQATKLEDSAVYFCASSQRGQGTNYGYTFGSGTRLTVV.

CDR3 nucleotide sequence: TGTGCCAGTAGTATAGATCTATGGGGAAGCGGGATCACAGATACGCAGTATTTT. It codes for CASSIDLWGSGITDTQYF. The chain recombines TRBV19 with TRBJ2-3; the match to TRBD2 covers 7 bases. V lost 0 bases, J lost 2 bases, and 11 bases stayed unmatched. CDR3 size: 18 residues. The germline CDR1 and CDR2 sequences are LNHDA and SQIVND (reference sequence).

The V gene is TRBV11-2, the J gene TRBJ2-7; TRBD1 might be the D (6 bases). CDR3 length equals 17 residues. V was pared by 1 base and J by 0 bases, with 16 bases between. Per the germline V gene, CDR1 is SGHAT and CDR2 is FQNNGV. The CDR3 DNA reads TGTGCCAGCAGCTTAGTGGTAGGGGGAAAAGGCTCCTACGAGCAGTACTTC. Translation gives CASSLVVGGKGSYEQYF.